What follows describes a single TCR beta chain. Clones were sequenced by immunoSEQ multiplex PCR, and TCRdb holds only the in-frame ones, with some missing. The sample lists approximately 98,000 clones; about 80% were seen once. The germline V and J ends were trimmed by 7 bases and 6 bases, with 13 bases remaining between them. Germline CDR1 is SNHLY and CDR2 is FYNNEI. This CDR3 has 13 residues. This sample was included in a study of control samples from healthy donors and cancer patients. V is TRBV2 and J is TRBJ1-5; D unclear. This clonotype was sampled from a young man in good health. The sequencing input was blood. The CDR3 coding sequence is TGTGCCAGCAAGGTACGGTTGGGTCAGCCCCAGCATTTT. Amino acid sequence: CASKVRLGQPQHF.